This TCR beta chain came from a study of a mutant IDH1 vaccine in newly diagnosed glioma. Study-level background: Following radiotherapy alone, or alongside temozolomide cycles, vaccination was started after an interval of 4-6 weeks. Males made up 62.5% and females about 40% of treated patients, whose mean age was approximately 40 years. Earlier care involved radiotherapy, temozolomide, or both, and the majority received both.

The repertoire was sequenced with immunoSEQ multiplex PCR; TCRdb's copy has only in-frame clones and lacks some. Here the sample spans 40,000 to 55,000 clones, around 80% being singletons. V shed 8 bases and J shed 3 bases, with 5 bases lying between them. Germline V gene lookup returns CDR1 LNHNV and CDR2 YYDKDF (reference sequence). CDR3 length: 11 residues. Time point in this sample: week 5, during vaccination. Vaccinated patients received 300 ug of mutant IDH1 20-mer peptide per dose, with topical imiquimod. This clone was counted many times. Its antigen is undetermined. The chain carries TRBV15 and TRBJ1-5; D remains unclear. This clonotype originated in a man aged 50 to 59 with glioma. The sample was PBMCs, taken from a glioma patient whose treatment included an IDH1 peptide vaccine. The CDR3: CATGSNQPQHF. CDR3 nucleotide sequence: TGTGCCACCGGTTCCAATCAGCCCCAGCATTTT.